This T cell receptor (beta chain) was identified in a study of T-cell memory formation after mild COVID-19. This clonotype was detected many times. CDR1 is SQVTM, CDR2 ANQGSEA, per germline. The V segment lost 6 bases and the J segment 7 bases; nucleotides outside the gene matches: 8. The CDR3 runs to 13 residues. TCRdb analysed the 5' RACE reads with MiXCR anew, one entry per CDR3 protein. The sample yields 35,000 to 50,000 distinct CDR3 sequences, nearly 9.5% seen once. The gene calls are TRBV29-1 and TRBJ2-7; TRBD2 agrees at 11 bases. Source material: PBMCs or a T cell subset sorted from them (not recorded which). This TCR was recovered from an adult woman who had mild COVID-19 (a few samples of this study predate the infection). Cell type and time point are not known. The CDR3 DNA follows: TGCAGCGTACTTAGCGGGAGGGCATGGGAGCAGTACTTC. Translation: CSVLSGRAWEQYF.